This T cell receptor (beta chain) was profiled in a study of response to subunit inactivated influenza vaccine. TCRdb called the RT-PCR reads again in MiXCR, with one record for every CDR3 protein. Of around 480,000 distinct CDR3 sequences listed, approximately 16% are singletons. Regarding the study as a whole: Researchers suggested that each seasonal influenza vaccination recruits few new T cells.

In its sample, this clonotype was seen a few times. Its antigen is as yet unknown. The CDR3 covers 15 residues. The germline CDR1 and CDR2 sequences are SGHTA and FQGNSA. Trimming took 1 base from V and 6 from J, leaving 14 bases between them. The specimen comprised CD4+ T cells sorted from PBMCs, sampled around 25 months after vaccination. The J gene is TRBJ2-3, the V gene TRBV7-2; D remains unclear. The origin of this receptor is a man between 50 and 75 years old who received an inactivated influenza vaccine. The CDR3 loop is CASSLVPLEPDTQYF. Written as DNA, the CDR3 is TGTGCCAGCAGCTTAGTTCCCCTGGAACCGGATACGCAGTATTTT.